This T cell receptor (beta chain) originates from a study of blood T cell repertoires in COVID-19 (dated by TCRdb to 2018 to 2021). Concerning the study at large: Samples from collaborators originated in the United States, Italy and Spain and spanned both the acute and convalescent phases of COVID-19. A de-identified subject ID, COVID-19 status, age in years and sex were almost always included in the sample metadata. Deeply sampled blood TCRbeta repertoires from subjects exposed to, actively infected with, or recovered from COVID-19 were included in the dataset. The prospective study material was composed of cDNA or gDNA derived from T cells, B-cell-depleted T cells, or PBMCs. Where available, HLA class I and class II types were taken from metadata supplied by the sample provider and were not determined by assay-based typing. A freely available public database, intended as a resource for researchers studying the immune response to SARS-CoV-2, is where the repertoires were released. Samples were obtained from the ongoing ImmuneRACE study (first 160 participants) and from about 1,300 subjects provided by 6 global collaborators. What the research found in general, with its limitations: The amount of clinical and demographic metadata varied by source and participant and was provided uncurated.

Regarding this clone: Its cognate antigen has yet to be identified. It has no much larger one-base neighbor in the sample; base qualities were not kept.

Collaborating institutions collected whole blood in K2EDTA tubes following their own protocols. Collaborator samples were shipped for TCRbeta analysis as frozen whole blood, isolated PBMCs, or DNA extracted from either sample type. The CDR3 starts with the cysteine, ends with the phenylalanine, and has 14 residues. Only the CDR3 part of the read is kept: 42 bases, read in frame from the first base. Trimming takes 7 bases from V and 1 base from J, and the germline ends sit 13 bases apart. Looking up the germline V gene yields CDR1 SGHTA and CDR2 FQGNSA. TCRbeta CDR3 regions were amplified from genomic DNA by means of the immunoSEQ Assay, a bias-controlled multiplex PCR. On the authors' methods: Within the assay, amplification of reference gene primers was used to estimate how many nucleated cells each sample contained. Sequence reads were collapsed and filtered to measure the absolute abundance of every unique TCRbeta CDR3 rearrangement. For each sample, productive Simpson clonality was calculated as the square root of Simpson's diversity index over productive rearrangements. TCRdb obtained this table from immuneACCESS and retained in-frame rearrangements with V and J assigned. These tables miss some clones; where compared with another copy, unresolved V genes account for less than half of the shortfall, and the remainder is unexplained. Clonal size and the V and J genes are those of that table, whereas D and trimming came from the DNA. The sample profile shows roughly 160,000 clones; roughly 90% of them were found once. The ten biggest clones cover approximately 0.5% of the sample.

The chain is assembled from TRBV7-2 and TRBJ2-5; TRBD1 might be the D gene, on 6 matching bases. This clonotype was sampled from a man between 50 and 59 years old with acute or convalescent COVID-19. Sequencing was done on a sample of peripheral blood. The DNA sequence is as follows: TGTGCCAGCACCTCAGGACAGCTCCAAGAGACCCAGTACTTC. It codes for CASTSGQLQETQYF.